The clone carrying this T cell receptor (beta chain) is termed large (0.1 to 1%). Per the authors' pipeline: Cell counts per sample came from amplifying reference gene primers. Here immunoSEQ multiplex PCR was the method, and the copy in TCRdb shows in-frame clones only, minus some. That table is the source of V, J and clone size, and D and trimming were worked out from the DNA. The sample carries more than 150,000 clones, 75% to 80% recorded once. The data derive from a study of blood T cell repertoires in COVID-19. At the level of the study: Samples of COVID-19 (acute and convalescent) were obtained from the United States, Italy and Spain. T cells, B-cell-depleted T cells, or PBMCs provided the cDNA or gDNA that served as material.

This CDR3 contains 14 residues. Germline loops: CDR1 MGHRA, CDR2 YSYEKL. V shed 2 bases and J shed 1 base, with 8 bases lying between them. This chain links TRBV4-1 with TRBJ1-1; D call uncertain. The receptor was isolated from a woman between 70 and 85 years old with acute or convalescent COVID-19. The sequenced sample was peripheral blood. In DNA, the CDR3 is TGCGCCAGCAGCCAACTCGACTGGAACACTGAAGCTTTCTTT. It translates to CASSQLDWNTEAFF.